This paragraph covers one T cell receptor beta chain sequence. Its antigen is still unknown. The data belong to a study of shared clonotypes between healthy human individuals. The wider study: Donors had three CD4 naive, three CD4 memory, two CD8 naive and one CD8 memory plate apiece.

This table comes from immunoSEQ multiplex PCR, and its TCRdb copy is limited to in-frame clones, with some not included. The sample lists 2 million to 2.5 million clones; under 95% were seen once. Notes on the study in general: Lower generation probabilities were found for non-shared clonotypes than for those shared by all four donors. A handful of donors shared approximately 5% of their naive CD4 clonotypes. Naive subsets tended to show greater estimated richness than memory subsets.

CDR3 length equals 15 residues. V dropped 5 bases and J dropped 2; count of bases not matched to a gene: 4. Germline CDR1 is MDHEN and CDR2 is SYDVKM. This chain uses TRBV28 with TRBJ2-3, with 10 positions matching TRBD2. The sequenced sample was naive CD4+ T cells from PBMCs. Specified subset: CD45RA+ positively selected. The source of this sequence is a man aged 18 to 29 in good health. Some clones in this sample may be carry-over from other donors' samples. The chain's CDR3 is CASSPSGSDTDTQYF. The CDR3 region has the DNA TGTGCCAGCAGTCCTAGCGGGAGTGACACAGATACGCAGTATTTT.